Following are 32 T cell receptor beta chains from one sample sequenced in a study of T cell repertoires in cytomegalovirus infection. TCRdb passed the reads through MiXCR, listing each CDR3 protein once. The sample contains 300,000 or so distinct CDR3 sequences, about 9.2% of which appear only once. Source material: PBMCs. The receptors were gathered from a human donor in good health (CMV status not recorded). Some clones in this sample may be carry-over from other donors' samples.

The chain employs TRBV28 and TRBJ1-4; TRBD1 is a possible D gene (6 bases). Germline V gene data show CDR1 as MDHEN and CDR2 as SYDVKM. This CDR3 has 14 amino acids. V shed 3 bases and J shed 6 bases, with 11 bases lying between them. CDR3: CASSFQGQDEKLFF. CDR3 DNA sequence: TGTGCCAGCAGTTTTCAGGGGCAGGATGAAAAACTGTTTTTT. Looking up the rest from reference TRBV28 and TRBJ1-4 gives the full variable domain: DVKVTQSSRYLVKRTGEKVFLECVQDMDHENMFWYRQDPGLGLRLIYFSYDVKMKEKGDIPEGYSVSREKKERFSLILESASTNQTSMYLCASSFQGQDEKLFFGSGTQLSVL.

This clonotype was counted a single time. The junction departs from germline at one end; a sequencing error may be responsible. V gene TRBV2 combines with J gene TRBJ1-6; unclear D gene. Looked up from germline, CDR1 is SNHLY and CDR2 is FYNNEI. The CDR3 spans 13 residues. The CDR3 region is CANSDDWNSPLHF. CDR3 coding DNA: TGTGCCAACAGTGACGACTGGAATTCACCCCTCCACTTT.

The chain recombines TRBV29-1 with TRBJ2-3; no reliable D call. The V gene lost 7 bases and the J gene lost 2 bases, with 10 bases spanning the gap. Germline assignment: CDR1 SQVTM and CDR2 ANQGSEA. The CDR3 extends over 12 amino acids. The CDR3 region is CSGRGSTDTQYF. In DNA form, the CDR3 reads TGCAGCGGTCGTGGATCCACAGATACGCAGTATTTT.

In this sample, this clonotype turned up once. This rearrangement joins TRBV19 to TRBJ1-1; D is unclear. The CDR3 is 11 amino acids. From germline, CDR1 is LNHDA and CDR2 SQIVND (reference sequence). V dropped 6 bases and J dropped 4 bases, with 6 bases sitting between them. In DNA form, the CDR3 reads TGTGCCAGTAGCCGATTCACTGAAGCTTTCTTT. Translating it yields CASSRFTEAFF.

This chain joins TRBV7-9 and TRBJ2-1, with TRBD2 identical over 13 bases. Germline V gives CDR1 SEHNR, CDR2 FQNEAQ (reference sequence). This CDR3 spans 18 amino acids. Trimming cost V 1 base and J 0 bases; bases outside gene matches: 3. CDR3 coding DNA: TGTGCCAGCAGCTTAGGGACTAGCGGGGGACCCTCCTACAATGAGCAGTTCTTC. Its protein product is CASSLGTSGGPSYNEQFF. The variable domain in full, completed from reference TRBV7-9 and TRBJ2-1, reads DTGVSQNPRHKITKRGQNVTFRCDPISEHNRLYWYRQTLGQGPEFLTYFQNEAQLEKSRLLSDRFSAERPKGSFSTLEIQRTEQGDSAMYLCASSLGTSGGPSYNEQFFGPGTRLTVL.

Many counts were recorded for this clonotype. J is TRBJ1-1 and V is TRBV7-2; TRBD1 might be the D (5 bases). CDR1 is SGHTA and CDR2 is FQGNSA in the germline V gene. This CDR3 contains 14 residues. V dropped 3 bases and J dropped 3 bases, with 11 bases sitting between them. The CDR3 nucleotides are TGTGCCAGCAGCTTGGGCAGGGAATACACTGAAGCTTTCTTT. It is translated as CASSLGREYTEAFF. Full variable domain (outside the CDR3, taken from reference TRBV7-2 and TRBJ1-1): GAGVSQSPSNKVTEKGKDVELRCDPISGHTALYWYRQSLGQGLEFLIYFQGNSAPDKSGLPSDRFSAERTGGSVSTLTIQRTQQEDSAVYLCASSLGREYTEAFFGQGTRLTVV.

This clonotype was found many times. The V call is TRBV6-2 or TRBV6-3, the J call TRBJ1-6, with D maybe TRBD1 (5 bases). V was clipped by 4 bases and J by 8 bases, with 12 bases between them. The germline gives CDR1 MNHEY, CDR2 SVGEGT. The CDR3 sequence is 14 residues long. The CDR3: CASSSRGIDSPLHF. The CDR3 DNA is TGTGCCAGCAGTTCGAGGGGCATCGATTCACCCCTCCACTTT.

Many counts were recorded for this clonotype. V is TRBV28 and J is TRBJ1-4, with D possibly being TRBD1 (6 bases). This CDR3 comprises 15 residues. The germline gives CDR1 MDHEN, CDR2 SYDVKM. Trimming cost V 7 bases and J 8 bases, with 20 bases left between them. Written as DNA, the CDR3 is TGTGCCAGCAACCCCATAAAAGGACAGTCGGAAAAACTGTTTTTT. This sequence encodes CASNPIKGQSEKLFF.

This clonotype has a count of ten or more. The gene calls are TRBV7-2 and TRBJ2-5; D gene uncertain. This CDR3 region has 14 residues. Germline CDR1 SGHTA, CDR2 FQGNSA. Trimming shortened V by 2 bases and J by 5 bases, and 12 bases separated the two germline ends. The DNA of the CDR3 is TGTGCCAGCAGCTTATCGCCCATGGCGGAGACCCAGTACTTC. Translating gives CASSLSPMAETQYF. The whole variable domain, remainder taken from reference TRBV7-2 and TRBJ2-5, is GAGVSQSPSNKVTEKGKDVELRCDPISGHTALYWYRQSLGQGLEFLIYFQGNSAPDKSGLPSDRFSAERTGGSVSTLTIQRTQQEDSAVYLCASSLSPMAETQYFGPGTRLLVL.

A few counts support this clonotype. The chain is built from TRBV28 and TRBJ1-2, with 8 bases that match TRBD1. J lost 1 base, V lost 8 bases, and 9 bases had no gene match. Germline values: CDR1 MDHEN, CDR2 SYDVKM. The CDR3 is 15 residues long. CDR3 sequence: CASVNQGAGNYGYTF. The CDR3, as DNA: TGTGCCAGCGTTAATCAGGGGGCCGGTAACTATGGCTACACCTTC.

This clonotype was seen ten or more times. This chain connects TRBV20-1 to TRBJ1-6, with 10 bases matching TRBD1. The CDR3 totals 14 residues. The junction had 4 bases not matched to a gene; V was cut back by 5 bases and J by 6 bases. The germline gives CDR1 DFQATT, CDR2 SNEGSKA (reference sequence). CDR3 loop: CSAPDRGRNSPLHF. The DNA for the CDR3 is TGCAGTGCTCCAGACAGGGGGCGTAATTCACCCCTCCACTTT.

This clonotype occurred many times. The chain is built from TRBV28 and TRBJ1-5; D gene uncertain. The V gene lost 4 bases and the J gene lost 7 bases, with 8 bases spanning the gap. Germline CDR1 reads MDHEN; CDR2 reads SYDVKM. CDR3 size: 12 residues. DNA of the CDR3: TGTGCCAGCAGTTCAACCCTGCAGCCCCAGCATTTT. Amino acids: CASSSTLQPQHF.

This clonotype was observed at least ten times. Here the CDR3 reads CASSSGSYRKDGGSNQPQHF. DNA for the CDR3: TGTGCCAGCAGTTCCGGGTCTTACCGTAAGGACGGGGGAAGCAATCAGCCCCAGCATTTT. This rearrangement joins TRBV28 to TRBJ1-5, with a weak D call TRBD1 (5 bases). Germline loops: CDR1 MDHEN, CDR2 SYDVKM. This CDR3 is built from 20 residues. V shed 4 bases and J shed 1 base, with 26 bases lying between them.

This clonotype has ten or more counts. The rearrangement uses TRBV14 and TRBJ1-6; D is undetermined. From germline, CDR1 is SGHDN and CDR2 FVKESK. The CDR3 loop spans 14 amino acids. The V end lost 5 bases, the J end lost 10 bases, and 15 bases lay between the germline ends. The CDR3 DNA follows: TGTGCCAGCAGCTTCCGGGCCCTGGGGTCACCCCTCCACTTT. It translates to CASSFRALGSPLHF. Full variable domain (remainder filled in from reference TRBV14 and TRBJ1-6): EAGVTQFPSHSVIEKGQTVTLRCDPISGHDNLYWYRRVMGKEIKFLLHFVKESKQDESGMPNNRFLAERTGGTYSTLKVQPAELEDSGVYFCASSFRALGSPLHFGNGTRLTVT.

A note on this clonotype: This may arise from a read error, as a much more abundant clone is one base away. The V and J genes are TRBV24-1 and TRBJ2-3; 8 bases fit TRBD2. V was clipped by 4 bases and J by 4 bases; unmatched bases: 9. Per the germline V gene, CDR1 is KGHDR and CDR2 is SFDVKD. The CDR3 loop spans 16 amino acids. This CDR3 is CATSDLPGLGSDTQYF. The CDR3 DNA sequence: TGTGCCACCAGTGACCTGCCGGGACTAGGATCAGATACGCAGTATTTT.

In this sample, this clonotype turned up a few times. J is TRBJ1-1 and V is TRBV2; 7 nucleotides line up with TRBD1. This CDR3 has 14 amino acids. Trimming took 5 bases from V and 1 from J; bases not matched to a gene: 4. Germline V gene data show CDR1 as SNHLY and CDR2 as FYNNEI. The CDR3: CASSRDSANTEAFF. The CDR3 DNA is TGTGCCAGCAGTAGGGACAGCGCGAACACTGAAGCTTTCTTT.

In this sample, this clonotype turned up many times. The chain is built from TRBV6-5 and TRBJ1-6, with 10 bases aligning to TRBD1. The ends lost 2 bases at V and 2 bases at J; junction bases unmatched: 12. The CDR3 spans 20 residues. In germline, CDR1 is MNHEY, CDR2 SVGAGI. The CDR3 sequence is CASSYLPGQGPLAYNSPLHF. The CDR3 nucleotides are TGTGCCAGCAGTTACCTTCCGGGACAGGGGCCGTTGGCCTATAATTCACCCCTCCACTTT.

This clonotype appeared many times. The chain joins TRBV7-3 to TRBJ1-3; TRBD1 might be the D (5 bases). The CDR3 sequence is 15 residues long. The V end was cut by 4 bases, the J end by 1 base, with 11 bases between. The germline V gene encodes CDR1 SGHTA and CDR2 FQGTGA. The CDR3 bases are TGTGCCAGCAGCTCCGGGGGACGTTCTGGAAACACCATATATTTT. It codes for CASSSGGRSGNTIYF.

The chain links TRBV27 to TRBJ1-1; TRBD1 matches at 7 bases. The junction had 9 bases not matched to a gene; V was cut back by 5 bases and J by 0 bases. Germline V gene data show CDR1 as MNHEY and CDR2 as SMNVEV (reference sequence). This CDR3 has 16 residues. CDR3 sequence (DNA): TGTGCCAGCAGTCCGGGATTGGGACAGATGAACACTGAAGCTTTCTTT. This sequence encodes CASSPGLGQMNTEAFF.

This clonotype appeared many times. The chain links TRBV5-6 to TRBJ2-3, with D perhaps TRBD2 (5 bases). The CDR3 sequence is 12 residues long. Germline V gene data show CDR1 as SGHDT and CDR2 as YYEEEE. Trimming left V 2 bases short and J 7 bases short, with 8 bases between. The CDR3 bases are TGTGCCAGCAGCTTAGGAGGCAATACGCAGTATTTT. It codes for CASSLGGNTQYF.

The J gene is TRBJ1-1, the V gene TRBV20-1; perhaps TRBD1 as D (5 bases). Germline V lookup: CDR1 DFQATT, CDR2 SNEGSKA (reference sequence). The germline V and J ends were trimmed by 7 bases and 5 bases, with 17 bases remaining between them. CDR3 length: 13 residues. In DNA form, the CDR3 reads TGCAGTGTCCGGACTGTCTGGGGGACTGAAGCTTTCTTT. Its translation: CSVRTVWGTEAFF.

At least ten counts were recorded for this clonotype. The rearrangement uses TRBV19 and TRBJ1-2; tentatively, D is TRBD1 (5 bases). V gave up 10 bases and J gave up 8 bases, with 20 bases separating them. The CDR3 runs 13 residues. CDR1 LNHDA and CDR2 SQIVND come from the germline V gene (reference sequence). The CDR3 sequence: CATARRGAQGYTF. CDR3 nucleotide sequence: TGTGCCACTGCAAGGCGGGGCGCCCAGGGCTACACCTTC. The full variable domain, completed using reference TRBV19 and TRBJ1-2, is DGGITQSPKYLFRKEGQNVTLSCEQNLNHDAMYWYRQDPGQGLRLIYYSQIVNDFQKGDIAEGYSVSREKKESFPLTVTSAQKNPTAFYLCATARRGAQGYTFGSGTRLTVV.

The rearrangement uses TRBV5-4 and TRBJ1-2; 8 bases map to TRBD1. The CDR3 spans 13 residues. J lost 7 bases, V lost 4 bases, and 6 bases had no gene match. The germline gives CDR1 SGHNT, CDR2 YYREEE (reference sequence). The CDR3 loop reads CASSTGQGRGYTF. In nucleotides, the CDR3 is TGTGCCAGCAGCACCGGACAGGGTCGTGGCTACACCTTC. Variable domain in full (rest from reference TRBV5-4 and TRBJ1-2): ETGVTQSPTHLIKTRGQQVTLRCSSQSGHNTVSWYQQALGQGPQFIFQYYREEENGRGNFPPRFSGLQFPNYSSELNVNALELDDSALYLCASSTGQGRGYTFGSGTRLTVV.

The sample holds many counts of this clonotype. The gene calls are TRBV7-2 and TRBJ1-2; a possible D gene is TRBD1 (5 bases). The germline CDR1 and CDR2 sequences are SGHTA and FQGNSA. Trimming removed 8 bases at V and 8 bases at J, with 27 bases between. This CDR3 is 16 amino acids long. This CDR3 reads CASANPQGGREGGYTF. The CDR3 DNA reads as TGTGCCAGCGCGAACCCCCAAGGAGGCAGGGAAGGAGGCTACACCTTC.

The chain joins TRBV6-5 to TRBJ1-1; 9 bases match TRBD1. This CDR3 spans 15 amino acids. After removal of 2 bases from V and 5 bases from J, the junction contained 6 bases not matched to a gene. The germline gives CDR1 MNHEY, CDR2 SVGAGI. CDR3 sequence (DNA): TGTGCCAGCAGTTACCCACAGGGGGCAAAGACTGAAGCTTTCTTT. As protein: CASSYPQGAKTEAFF.

The chain is built from TRBV28 and TRBJ2-5, with D possibly matching TRBD2 (6 bases). Trimming shortened V by 6 bases and J by 2 bases, and 19 bases separated the two germline ends. Per germline, CDR1 MDHEN and CDR2 SYDVKM. The CDR3 extends over 16 amino acids. CDR3 sequence reads: CASSSAKGLGQETQYF. The CDR3 coding sequence is TGTGCCAGCAGCTCCGCCAAGGGACTGGGGCAAGAGACCCAGTACTTC.

This clonotype was detected only a few times. As DNA, the CDR3 is TGTGCCAGCAGTACAGGGGCGGACACCGGGGAGCTGTTTTTT. Protein product: CASSTGADTGELFF. The chain uses TRBV11-1 and TRBJ2-2; 7 bases are shared with TRBD1. The germline gives CDR1 SGHAT, CDR2 FQDESV (reference sequence). V lost 6 bases and J lost 3; bases outside the gene matches: 4. CDR3 length: 14 residues.

In its sample, this clonotype was seen many times. The chain carries TRBV5-4 and TRBJ2-1, with TRBD2 matching over 16 bases. CDR1 is SGHNT and CDR2 is YYREEE in the germline V gene (reference sequence). After removal of 7 bases from V and 7 bases from J, the junction contained 11 bases not matched to a gene. The CDR3 loop spans 17 amino acids. In DNA, the CDR3 is TGTGCCAGCTCGGGACTAGCGGGGGGGTTAAGTAGGAATGAGCAGTTCTTC. Translating gives CASSGLAGGLSRNEQFF.

This clonotype showed up many times. The genes are TRBV7-2 and TRBJ2-1, with D perhaps TRBD2 (6 bases). The CDR3 extends over 14 amino acids. CDR1 SGHTA and CDR2 FQGNSA come from the germline V gene. Trimming removed 8 bases at V and 9 bases at J, with 20 bases between. This CDR3 is CASRGSRGGGEQFF. The CDR3 nucleotides read TGTGCCAGCCGGGGGTCAAGGGGTGGCGGTGAGCAGTTCTTC. The variable domain in full, completed from reference TRBV7-2 and TRBJ2-1, reads GAGVSQSPSNKVTEKGKDVELRCDPISGHTALYWYRQSLGQGLEFLIYFQGNSAPDKSGLPSDRFSAERTGGSVSTLTIQRTQQEDSAVYLCASRGSRGGGEQFFGPGTRLTVL.

V gene TRBV7-9 combines with J gene TRBJ2-4, with D possibly TRBD1 on 5 matching bases. The CDR3 spans 14 residues. The V gene lost 1 base and the J gene lost 4 bases, with 8 bases spanning the gap. Germline lookup yields CDR1 SEHNR and CDR2 FQNEAQ (reference sequence). CDR3 protein: CASSLGTKKNIQYF. DNA of the CDR3: TGTGCCAGCAGCTTAGGGACAAAAAAAAACATTCAGTACTTC. Supplemented by reference TRBV7-9 and TRBJ2-4, the full variable domain reads DTGVSQNPRHKITKRGQNVTFRCDPISEHNRLYWYRQTLGQGPEFLTYFQNEAQLEKSRLLSDRFSAERPKGSFSTLEIQRTEQGDSAMYLCASSLGTKKNIQYFGAGTRLSVL.

This clonotype has at least ten counts. V gene TRBV19 combines with J gene TRBJ1-2, with D possibly being TRBD1 (6 bases). The germline V gene has CDR1 LNHDA and CDR2 SQIVND (reference sequence). Trimming shortened V by 7 bases and J by 6 bases, and 27 bases separated the two germline ends. CDR3 length: 17 amino acids. In DNA, the CDR3 is TGTGCCAGTAACCCCCGGGGGGCAGGCGAAACGGATCATGGCTACACCTTC. It specifies CASNPRGAGETDHGYTF. Full variable domain (remainder filled in from reference TRBV19 and TRBJ1-2): DGGITQSPKYLFRKEGQNVTLSCEQNLNHDAMYWYRQDPGQGLRLIYYSQIVNDFQKGDIAEGYSVSREKKESFPLTVTSAQKNPTAFYLCASNPRGAGETDHGYTFGSGTRLTVV.

This clonotype came up many times. This chain links TRBV28 with TRBJ2-6, with D unresolved. Trimming removed 6 bases from V and 3 bases from J, with 6 bases in between. Germline CDR1 reads MDHEN; CDR2 reads SYDVKM. The CDR3 contains 13 residues. CDR3 DNA sequence: TGTGCCAGCAGGACGGATGGGGCCAACGTCCTGACTTTC. Its protein is CASRTDGANVLTF.